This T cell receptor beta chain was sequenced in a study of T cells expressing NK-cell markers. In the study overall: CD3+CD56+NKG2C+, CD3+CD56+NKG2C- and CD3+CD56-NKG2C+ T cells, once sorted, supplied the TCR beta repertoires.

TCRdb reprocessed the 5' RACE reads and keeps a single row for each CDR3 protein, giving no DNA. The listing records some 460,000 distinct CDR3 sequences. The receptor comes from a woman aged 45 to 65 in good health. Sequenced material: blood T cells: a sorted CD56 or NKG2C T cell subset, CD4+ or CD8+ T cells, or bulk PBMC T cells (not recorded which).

The CDR3: CSAPGGFVTDTQYF. The rearrangement links TRBV20-1 to TRBJ2-3; the D call of TRBD1 rests on TCRdb alone, since no DNA is present to check it. Germline V gene data show CDR1 as DFQATT and CDR2 as SNEGSKA (reference sequence). The CDR3 loop spans 14 amino acids.